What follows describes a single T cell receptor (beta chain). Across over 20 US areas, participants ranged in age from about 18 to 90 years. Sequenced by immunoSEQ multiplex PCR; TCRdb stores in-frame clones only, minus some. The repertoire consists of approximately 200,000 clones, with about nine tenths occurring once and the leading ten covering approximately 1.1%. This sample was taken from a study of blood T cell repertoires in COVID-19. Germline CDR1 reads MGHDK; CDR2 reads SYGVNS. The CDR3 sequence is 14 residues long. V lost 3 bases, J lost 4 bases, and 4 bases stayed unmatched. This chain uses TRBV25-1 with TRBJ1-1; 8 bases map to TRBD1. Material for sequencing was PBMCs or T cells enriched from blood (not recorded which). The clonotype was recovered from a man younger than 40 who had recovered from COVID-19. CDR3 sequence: CASSETGEGTEAFF. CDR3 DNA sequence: TGTGCCAGCAGTGAGACAGGGGAGGGCACTGAAGCTTTCTTT.